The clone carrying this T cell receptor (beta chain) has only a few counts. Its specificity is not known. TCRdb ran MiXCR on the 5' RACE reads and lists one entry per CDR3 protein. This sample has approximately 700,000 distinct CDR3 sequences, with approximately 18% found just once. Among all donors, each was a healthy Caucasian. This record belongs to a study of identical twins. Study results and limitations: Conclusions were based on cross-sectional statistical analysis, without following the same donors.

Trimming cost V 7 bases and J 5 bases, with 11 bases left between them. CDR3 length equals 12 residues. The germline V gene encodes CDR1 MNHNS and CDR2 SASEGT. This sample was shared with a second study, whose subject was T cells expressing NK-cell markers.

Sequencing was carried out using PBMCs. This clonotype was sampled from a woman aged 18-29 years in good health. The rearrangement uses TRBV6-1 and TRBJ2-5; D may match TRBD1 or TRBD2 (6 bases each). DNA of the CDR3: TGTGCCAGCACCGAAGGGGGGGAGACCCAGTACTTC. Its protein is CASTEGGETQYF.